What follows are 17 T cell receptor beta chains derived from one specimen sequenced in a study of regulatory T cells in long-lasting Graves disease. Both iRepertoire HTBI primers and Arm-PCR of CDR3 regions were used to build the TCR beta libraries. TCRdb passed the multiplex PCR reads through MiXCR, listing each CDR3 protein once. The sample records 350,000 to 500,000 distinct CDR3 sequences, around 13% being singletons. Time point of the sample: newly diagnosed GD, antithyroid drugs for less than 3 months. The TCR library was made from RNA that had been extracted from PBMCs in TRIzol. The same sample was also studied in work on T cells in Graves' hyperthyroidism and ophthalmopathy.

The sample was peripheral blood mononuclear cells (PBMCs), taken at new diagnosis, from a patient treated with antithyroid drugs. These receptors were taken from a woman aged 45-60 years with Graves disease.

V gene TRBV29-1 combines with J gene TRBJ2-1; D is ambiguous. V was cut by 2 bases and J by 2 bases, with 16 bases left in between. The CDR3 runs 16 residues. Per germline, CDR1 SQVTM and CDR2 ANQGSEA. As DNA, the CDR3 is TGCAGCGTTGAATCCGTAGGCAGGCCCCCCTACAATGAGCAGTTCTTC. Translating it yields CSVESVGRPPYNEQFF.

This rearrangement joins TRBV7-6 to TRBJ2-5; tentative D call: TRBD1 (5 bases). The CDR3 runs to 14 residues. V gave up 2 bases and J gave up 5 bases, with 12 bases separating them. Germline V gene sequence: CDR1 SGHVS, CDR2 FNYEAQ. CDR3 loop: CASSLSQGEETQYF. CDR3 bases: TGTGCCAGCAGCTTATCTCAGGGTGAGGAGACCCAGTACTTC. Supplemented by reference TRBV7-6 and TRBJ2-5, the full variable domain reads GAGVSQSPRYKVTKRGQDVALRCDPISGHVSLYWYRQALGQGPEFLTYFNYEAQQDKSGLPNDRFSAERPEGSISTLTIQRTEQRDSAMYRCASSLSQGEETQYFGPGTRLLVL.

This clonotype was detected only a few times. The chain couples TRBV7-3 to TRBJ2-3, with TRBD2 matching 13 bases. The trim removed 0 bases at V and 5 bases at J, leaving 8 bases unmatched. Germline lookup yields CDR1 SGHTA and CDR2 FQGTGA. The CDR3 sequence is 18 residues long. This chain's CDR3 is CASSLTPILAGGGDTQYF. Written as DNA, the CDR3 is TGTGCCAGCAGCTTAACCCCGATACTAGCGGGAGGGGGAGATACGCAGTATTTT. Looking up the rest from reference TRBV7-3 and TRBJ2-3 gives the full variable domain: GAGVSQTPSNKVTEKGKYVELRCDPISGHTALYWYRQSLGQGPEFLIYFQGTGAADDSGLPNDRFFAVRPEGSVSTLKIQRTERGDSAVYLCASSLTPILAGGGDTQYFGPGTRLTVL.

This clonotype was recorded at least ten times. The CDR3 loop reads CATRQNIGVGSPLHF. In DNA form, the CDR3 reads TGTGCCACCCGACAGAACATTGGGGTTGGTTCACCCCTCCACTTT. V is TRBV2 and J is TRBJ1-6; TRBD1 might be the D (5 bases). Trimming left V 10 bases short and J 9 bases short, with 22 bases between. This CDR3 comprises 15 residues. CDR1 is SNHLY, CDR2 FYNNEI, per germline.

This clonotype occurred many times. The CDR3 nucleotides read TGTGCCAGCACCCTAGACAGGGTGGCGACCCAGTACTTC. This sequence encodes CASTLDRVATQYF. The V gene is TRBV28, the J gene TRBJ2-5, with 7 bases that match TRBD1. The V gene's germline CDR1 is MDHEN and CDR2 SYDVKM. V dropped 7 bases and J dropped 7; count of bases not matched to a gene: 9. This CDR3 contains 13 residues.

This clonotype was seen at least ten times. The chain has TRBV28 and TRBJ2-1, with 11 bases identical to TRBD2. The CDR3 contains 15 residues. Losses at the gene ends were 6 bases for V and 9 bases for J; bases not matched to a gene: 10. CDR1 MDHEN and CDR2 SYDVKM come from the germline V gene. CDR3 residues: CASRYTSGSTGEQFF. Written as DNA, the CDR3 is TGTGCCAGCAGATATACTAGCGGGAGTACGGGTGAGCAGTTCTTC.

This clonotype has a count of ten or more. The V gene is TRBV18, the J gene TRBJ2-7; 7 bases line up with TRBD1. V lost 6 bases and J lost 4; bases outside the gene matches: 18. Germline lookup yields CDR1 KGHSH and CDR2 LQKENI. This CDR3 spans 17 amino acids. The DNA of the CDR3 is TGTGCCAGCTCGCCGACGATGTGGGACAGCTTTTTGTACGAGCAGTACTTC. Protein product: CASSPTMWDSFLYEQYF. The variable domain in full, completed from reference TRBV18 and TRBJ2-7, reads NAGVMQNPRHLVRRRGQEARLRCSPMKGHSHVYWYRQLPEEGLKFMVYLQKENIIDESGMPKERFSAEFPKEGPSILRIQQVVRGDSAAYFCASSPTMWDSFLYEQYFGPGTRLTVT.

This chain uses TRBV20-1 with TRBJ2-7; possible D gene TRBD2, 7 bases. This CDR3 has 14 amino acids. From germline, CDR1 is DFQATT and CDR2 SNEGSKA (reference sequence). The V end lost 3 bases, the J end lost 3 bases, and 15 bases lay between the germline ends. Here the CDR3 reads CSASGLGGGYEQYF. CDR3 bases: TGCAGTGCTAGCGGTCTGGGAGGGGGCTACGAGCAGTACTTC.

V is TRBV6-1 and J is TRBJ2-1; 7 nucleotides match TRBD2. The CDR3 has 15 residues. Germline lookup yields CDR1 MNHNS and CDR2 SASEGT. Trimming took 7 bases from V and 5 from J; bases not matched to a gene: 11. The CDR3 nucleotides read TGTGCCAGCACCTATGAGCGGGATCAACACAATGAGCAGTTCTTC. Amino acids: CASTYERDQHNEQFF.

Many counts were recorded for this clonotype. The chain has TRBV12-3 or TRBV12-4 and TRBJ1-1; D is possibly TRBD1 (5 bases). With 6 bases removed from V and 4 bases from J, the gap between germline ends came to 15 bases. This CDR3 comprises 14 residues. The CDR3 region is CASRARTLLTEAFF. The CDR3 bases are TGTGCCAGCAGAGCCAGGACACTGCTCACTGAAGCTTTCTTT.

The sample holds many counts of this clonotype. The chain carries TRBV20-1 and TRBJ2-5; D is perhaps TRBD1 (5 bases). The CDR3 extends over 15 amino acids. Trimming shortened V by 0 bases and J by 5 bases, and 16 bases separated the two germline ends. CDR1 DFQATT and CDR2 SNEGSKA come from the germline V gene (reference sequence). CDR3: CSARDPAGLRETQYF. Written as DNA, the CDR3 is TGCAGTGCTAGAGATCCGGCAGGGCTTAGGGAGACCCAGTACTTC.

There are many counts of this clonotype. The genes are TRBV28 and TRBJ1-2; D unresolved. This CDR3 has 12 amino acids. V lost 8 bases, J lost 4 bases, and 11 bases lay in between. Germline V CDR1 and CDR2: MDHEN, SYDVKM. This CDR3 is CASGSSTYGYTF. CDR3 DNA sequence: TGTGCCAGCGGGTCTTCTACCTATGGCTACACCTTC.

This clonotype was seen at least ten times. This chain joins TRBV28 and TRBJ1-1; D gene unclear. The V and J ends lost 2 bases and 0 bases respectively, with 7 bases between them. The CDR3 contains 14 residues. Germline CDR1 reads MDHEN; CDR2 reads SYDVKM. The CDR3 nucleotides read TGTGCCAGCAGTTTACAGCCGATGAACACTGAAGCTTTCTTT. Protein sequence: CASSLQPMNTEAFF.

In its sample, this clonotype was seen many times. The CDR3 region has the DNA TGCGCCAGCAGCCCGGATGTGGGGAATCAAGAGACCCAGTACTTC. It translates to CASSPDVGNQETQYF. The chain combines TRBV5-1 with TRBJ2-5, with D hard to call. The germline gives CDR1 SGHRS, CDR2 YFSETQ. The CDR3 totals 15 residues. The ends were cut back, 4 bases at V and 2 bases at J, with 15 bases in the middle.

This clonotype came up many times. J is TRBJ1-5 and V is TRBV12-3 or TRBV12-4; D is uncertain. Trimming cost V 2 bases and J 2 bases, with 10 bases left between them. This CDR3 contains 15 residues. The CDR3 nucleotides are TGTGCCAGCAGTTTAAGTGGTTGGGGCAATCAGCCCCAGCATTTT. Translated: CASSLSGWGNQPQHF.

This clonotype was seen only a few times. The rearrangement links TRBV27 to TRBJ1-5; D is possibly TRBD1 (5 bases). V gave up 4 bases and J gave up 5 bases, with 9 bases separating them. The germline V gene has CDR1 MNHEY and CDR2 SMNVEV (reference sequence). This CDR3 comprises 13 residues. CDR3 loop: CASSWDGDQPQHF. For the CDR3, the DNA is TGTGCCAGCAGTTGGGACGGGGATCAGCCCCAGCATTTT.

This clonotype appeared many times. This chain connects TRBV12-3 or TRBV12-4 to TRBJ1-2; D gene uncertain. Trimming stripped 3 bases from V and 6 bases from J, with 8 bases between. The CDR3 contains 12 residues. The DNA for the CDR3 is TGTGCCAGCAGTTTTGGGCTTCATGGCTACACCTTC. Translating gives CASSFGLHGYTF.